What follows is one T cell receptor beta chain and its context. It has no known antigen specificity. No base-level quality is on record; no much larger clone is a single base apart. The germline V gene (reference sequence) specifies DFQATT as CDR1 and SNEGSKA as CDR2. Including the terminal cysteine and phenylalanine, the CDR3 comprises 13 residues. The entry retains the CDR3 DNA only, 39 bases that are in frame from base 1. Trimming costs V 4 bases and J 1 base, and their ends lie 8 bases apart. Every donor in the study was a healthy Caucasian. Miltenyi CD45RO+ enrichment and human naive T-cell isolation kits were used to isolate memory (CD45RO+) and naive T cells from PBMC. The sample originates from a study of identical twins (dated by TCRdb to between 2015 and 2016). In terms of the full investigation: The study deep-sequenced TCR alpha and beta repertoires from monozygotic twins, unrelated adults of various ages and cord blood to test whether fetal clonotypes persist. Replicate twin experiments were performed at different times using different library preparation protocols to rule out contamination. What the research found in general, with its limitations: Compared with coincidental sharing between unrelated individuals, an excess of low generation-probability sequences was observed among out-of-frame TCR alpha sequences shared between twins. Because the same donors could not be followed over many years, the conclusions relied on cross-sectional statistical analysis. Abundant cord blood beta clonotypes had fewer insertions, young adult naive repertoires showed a similar but weaker trend, and memory repertoires showed no such trend. Invariant T cells such as MAIT and iNKT could partly confound zero-insertion analyses, although diverse VJ usage argued against such confounding for most clonotypes. In monozygotic twins, recombination models systematically underestimated out-of-frame TCR alpha sharing, but the models matched the sharing seen between unrelated individuals. The excess sharing between twins in beta out-of-frame sequences was weaker because fewer shared sequences reduced the signal-to-noise ratio.

Libraries came from 5' RACE. Data came from an Illumina HiSeq 2000. A universal primer binding site was added through template switching, and the final cDNA carried a unique molecular identifier so that TCR cDNA molecules could be counted accurately. Specific primers in the conserved constant-segment region were used to synthesize first-strand cDNA for the TCR alpha and beta chains. Each cDNA library was double barcoded, with a SMART-Mk sample barcode plus Illumina barcodes, to control for contamination. TruSeq adapter sequences, together with Illumina sample barcodes, were added in two successive PCR steps. Sequencing of the TCR alpha and beta cDNA libraries was done on the Illumina HiSeq platform using custom primers. The study's own analysis went as follows. Unique molecular identifiers were extracted from raw reads with MiGEC, and CDR3 positions were determined with MiXCR. Recombination models were inferred per individual with the repgenHMM and IGoR tools using an EM algorithm. The analysis of shared clonotypes was done with the tcR package in R, with sharing normalized by the product of cloneset sizes. Out-of-frame nonproductive sequences were analyzed to study raw recombination free of thymic and clonal selection effects. The public reads were reprocessed in TCRdb via fastp at Q25 and MiXCR, keeping in-frame beta chains. Entries that share a CDR3 protein sequence are merged under the most common genes and DNA. TCRdb, not the original authors, processed these V and J calls. The sample profile shows around 230,000 distinct CDR3 sequences; roughly 10% of them were found once. About 5% of the sample is held by the ten biggest clonotypes.

This receptor was obtained from a woman between 18 and 29 years old in good health. The chain joins TRBV20-1 to TRBJ2-1; a confident D gene designation cannot be given. Input material: memory (CD45RO+) T cells sorted from blood. The cell subset or site label, read with the paper, signifies: CD45RO+ enriched T cells. The DNA sequence is TGCAGTGCTACGTTTCCATCCTACAATGAGCAGTTCTTC. Its protein reads: CSATFPSYNEQFF.